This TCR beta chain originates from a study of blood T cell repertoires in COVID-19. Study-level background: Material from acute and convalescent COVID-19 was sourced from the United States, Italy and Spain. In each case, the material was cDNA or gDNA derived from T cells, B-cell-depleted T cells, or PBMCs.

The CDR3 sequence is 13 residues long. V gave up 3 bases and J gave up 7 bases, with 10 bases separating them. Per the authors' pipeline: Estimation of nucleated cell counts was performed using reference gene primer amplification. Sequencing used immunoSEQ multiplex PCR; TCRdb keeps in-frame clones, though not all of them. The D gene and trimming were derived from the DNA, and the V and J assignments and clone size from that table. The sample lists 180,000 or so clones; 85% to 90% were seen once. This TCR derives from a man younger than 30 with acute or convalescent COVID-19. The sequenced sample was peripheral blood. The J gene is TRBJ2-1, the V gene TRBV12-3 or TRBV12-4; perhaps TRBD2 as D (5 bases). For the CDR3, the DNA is TGTGCCAGCAGTTTTGAATTAGCGAATGAGCAGTTCTTC. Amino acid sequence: CASSFELANEQFF.